Presented here are 30 T cell receptor beta chains from one specimen sequenced in a study of T cells in Graves' hyperthyroidism and ophthalmopathy (dated by TCRdb to the late 2010s). Libraries were constructed by multiplex PCR. Data came from an Illumina HiSeq 2000. TCR beta CDR3 regions were amplified from RNA transcripts. For the first round of RT-PCR on the TCR CDR3, the HTBI primer set was used together with the Qiagen OneStep RT-PCR kit. The public reads were reprocessed in TCRdb via fastp at Q25 and MiXCR, keeping in-frame beta chains. Rows matching on CDR3 protein sequence are summarized as one entry with the most common DNA and genes. Counted in this sample were roughly 710,000 distinct CDR3 sequences; about 35% of them appeared once. The ten largest clones take up approximately 31% of the sample. Input material: blood. These receptors originate from a woman in her thirties or forties with Graves' hyperthyroidism.

J is TRBJ2-7 and V is TRBV4-1; 9 positions agree with TRBD1. CDR3 length equals 16 residues. CDR1 MGHRA and CDR2 YSYEKL come from the germline V gene. The ends lost 6 bases at V and 2 bases at J; junction bases unmatched: 11. DNA of the CDR3: TGCGCCAGCAGACCTGATCCGGGACAGGGAACCTACGAGCAGTACTTC. Its protein is CASRPDPGQGTYEQYF.

The chain has TRBV10-3 and TRBJ2-5; D might be TRBD1 or TRBD2, each matching 5 bases. This CDR3 contains 15 residues. CDR1 is ENHRY and CDR2 is SYGVKD in the germline V gene. V was clipped by 2 bases and J by 6 bases, with 16 bases between them. CDR3 in DNA: TGTGCCATCAGTGAGACCCGGGCAGGGAGAAAGACCCAGTACTTC. The encoded protein is CAISETRAGRKTQYF.

A few counts support this clonotype. The chain combines TRBV19 with TRBJ2-3; TRBD1 is a possible D gene (5 bases). V was cut by 5 bases and J by 0 bases, with 9 bases left in between. The CDR3 is made up of 14 amino acids. Germline CDR1 LNHDA, CDR2 SQIVND (reference sequence). CDR3: CASSYRSSTDTQYF. The CDR3 region has the DNA TGTGCCAGTAGTTACAGGAGTAGCACAGATACGCAGTATTTT.

In its sample, this clonotype was seen many times. The CDR3 protein is CASSLFLGVEAFF. In DNA form, the CDR3 reads TGTGCCAGCAGCTTATTCTTAGGTGTCGAAGCTTTCTTT. The chain links TRBV7-2 to TRBJ1-1; no definite D call. The CDR3 extends over 13 amino acids. Germline-derived CDR1 and CDR2 are SGHTA and FQGNSA. V lost 2 bases to trimming and J lost 8 bases, with 12 bases between them.

V and J are TRBV2 and TRBJ2-7, with 8 positions matching TRBD1. From germline, CDR1 is SNHLY and CDR2 FYNNEI. This CDR3 has 13 amino acids. V gave up 5 bases and J gave up 6 bases; unmatched junction bases: 6. This CDR3 is CASSRDRNCEQYF. In nucleotides, the CDR3 is TGTGCCAGCAGTCGGGACAGGAACTGCGAGCAGTACTTC.

This clonotype turned up a few times. The J gene is TRBJ2-7, the V gene TRBV7-9, with D tentatively TRBD1 (6 bases). Trimming left V 5 bases short and J 0 bases short, with 11 bases between. The CDR3 sequence is 14 residues long. CDR1 SEHNR and CDR2 FQNEAQ come from the germline V gene (reference sequence). The CDR3 sequence: CASSQEGVSYEQYF. The CDR3, as DNA: TGTGCCAGCAGCCAAGAGGGGGTCTCCTACGAGCAGTACTTC.

Details on this clonotype: A much larger clone lies one base from this, so it may be a read error. The chain recombines TRBV7-2 with TRBJ1-1; tentatively, D is TRBD1 (5 bases). The germline V gene encodes CDR1 SGHTA and CDR2 FQGNSA. This CDR3 has 14 residues. Between the trimmed V and J ends, which lost 5 bases and 4 bases, there was a span of 14 bases. The CDR3 loop reads CASSPGRLTTEAFF. The CDR3 nucleotides are TGTGCCAGCAGCCCGGGACGGCTAACCACTGAAGCTTTCTTT.

The sample holds many counts of this clonotype. V gene TRBV3-1 combines with J gene TRBJ2-7; no firm D call. V shed 0 bases and J shed 9 bases, with 12 bases lying between them. The CDR3 is 13 residues long. Per germline, CDR1 LGHDT and CDR2 YNNKEL (reference sequence). The DNA of the CDR3 is TGTGCCAGCAGCCAAGACGGGCAAACCGGGCAGTACTTC. It yields the protein CASSQDGQTGQYF.

This clonotype was recorded at least ten times. The J gene is TRBJ2-5, the V gene TRBV19; D is perhaps TRBD1 or TRBD2 (5 bases each). Germline V CDR1 and CDR2: LNHDA, SQIVND (reference sequence). V lost 10 bases and J 2 bases, leaving 17 bases between the germline ends. CDR3 length: 14 residues. The CDR3: CAIPLGRRQETQYF. The CDR3 coding sequence is TGTGCCATCCCCCTGGGACGCAGACAAGAGACCCAGTACTTC.

This clonotype was counted many times. The chain joins TRBV6-6 to TRBJ1-1, with D tentatively TRBD1 (5 bases). Germline CDR1 is MNHNY and CDR2 is SVGAGI (reference sequence). This CDR3 is 14 amino acids long. V shed 2 bases and J shed 1 base, with 8 bases lying between them. The CDR3 is CASSYDRQNTEAFF. DNA for the CDR3: TGTGCCAGCAGTTACGACAGACAGAACACTGAAGCTTTCTTT.

This clonotype turned up a few times. V usage is TRBV14 and J usage is TRBJ2-2; D is unclear. The CDR3 consists of 15 residues. CDR1 is SGHDN, CDR2 FVKESK, per germline. Between the trimmed V and J ends, which lost 5 bases and 4 bases, there was a span of 14 bases. In nucleotides, the CDR3 is TGTGCCAGCAGCTCCAAGCATGGGGTCACCGGGGAGCTGTTTTTT. Its protein is CASSSKHGVTGELFF.

The rearrangement joins TRBV2 to TRBJ2-1; no definite D call. This CDR3 has 15 residues. V dropped 5 bases and J dropped 8 bases, with 19 bases sitting between them. CDR1 SNHLY and CDR2 FYNNEI come from the germline V gene. Here the CDR3 DNA reads TGTGCCAGCAGTCTCGGTCTGTCTGATTTAGATGAGCAGTTCTTC. It encodes CASSLGLSDLDEQFF.

This clonotype came up many times. The CDR3 protein is CASSDPGGTYEQYF. Written as DNA, the CDR3 is TGCGCCAGCAGTGATCCGGGAGGCACCTACGAGCAGTACTTC. The chain links TRBV4-1 to TRBJ2-7; 7 positions match TRBD2. This CDR3 contains 14 residues. Looked up from germline, CDR1 is MGHRA and CDR2 is YSYEKL. The trim removed 6 bases at V and 2 bases at J, leaving 7 bases unmatched.

This chain links TRBV11-2 with TRBJ2-6; TRBD2 agrees at 11 bases. Germline V gives CDR1 SGHAT, CDR2 FQNNGV. The CDR3 totals 18 residues. J gave up 0 bases and V 5 bases, and 6 bases lay outside the gene matches. The CDR3 region has the DNA TGTGCCAGCAGCCCGAGACTAGCGGGGCACTCTGGGGCCAACGTCCTGACTTTC. It yields the protein CASSPRLAGHSGANVLTF.

The V and J genes are TRBV20-1 and TRBJ2-5; TRBD2 matches at 9 bases. With 6 bases clipped from V and 3 bases from J, the junction kept 11 bases outside the gene matches. This CDR3 contains 15 residues. Germline V gene data show CDR1 as DFQATT and CDR2 as SNEGSKA (reference sequence). CDR3: CSALRGLAGKETQYF. The DNA for the CDR3 is TGCAGTGCCCTAAGAGGGCTAGCGGGGAAAGAGACCCAGTACTTC.

This clonotype was counted a few times. This rearrangement joins TRBV20-1 to TRBJ1-2; no clear D. Germline loops: CDR1 DFQATT, CDR2 SNEGSKA (reference sequence). V lost 2 bases to trimming and J lost 8 bases, with 18 bases between them. This CDR3 is built from 14 residues. The CDR3 nucleotides read TGCAGTGCTAGAAAGGCGGCTGGGTCTGGAGGCTACACCTTC. Encoded protein: CSARKAAGSGGYTF.

This clonotype was seen a handful of times. The chain has TRBV13 and TRBJ2-7; D is possibly TRBD1 (7 bases). The germline V and J ends were trimmed by 7 bases and 5 bases, with 15 bases remaining between them. Germline CDR1 is PRHDT and CDR2 is FYEKMQ (reference sequence). CDR3 size: 13 residues. CDR3 nucleotides: TGTGCCAGCAACAGGGGCGGGATCGACGAGCAGTACTTC. Protein: CASNRGGIDEQYF.

This sequence joins TRBV20-1 and TRBJ1-5; 7 bases fit TRBD1. CDR3 length: 17 residues. The junction had 10 bases not matched to a gene; V was cut back by 2 bases and J by 0 bases. CDR1 and CDR2 from the germline V gene are DFQATT and SNEGSKA (reference sequence). The DNA for the CDR3 is TGCAGTGCTAGACCCAACAGGGGACCAGTTAGCAATCAGCCCCAGCATTTT. It yields the protein CSARPNRGPVSNQPQHF.

This clonotype was found many times. V is TRBV2 and J is TRBJ1-2; the match to TRBD1 covers 9 bases. The V gene end was trimmed by 4 bases and the J gene end by 8 bases; junction bases not matched to a gene: 11. Looked up from germline, CDR1 is SNHLY and CDR2 is FYNNEI. CDR3 size: 15 residues. For the CDR3, the DNA is TGTGCCAGCAGTGTAGCCGGACAGGGGCCGCGAGGCTACACCTTC. As protein: CASSVAGQGPRGYTF.

The V gene is TRBV20-1, the J gene TRBJ1-6; D perhaps matches TRBD1 (5 bases). Trimming cost V 6 bases and J 7 bases, with 16 bases left between them. This CDR3 region has 14 residues. Germline CDR1 and CDR2: DFQATT and SNEGSKA (reference sequence). The CDR3 nucleotides are TGCAGTGCCTTTTTGGGGGGTGGGAATTCACCCCTCCACTTT. It specifies CSAFLGGGNSPLHF.

This clonotype has a handful of counts. This chain uses TRBV6-5 with TRBJ1-5; a possible D gene is TRBD1 (5 bases). The germline V and J ends were trimmed by 4 bases and 6 bases, with 10 bases remaining between them. Germline CDR1 is MNHEY and CDR2 is SVGAGI. The CDR3 runs 13 residues. This chain's CDR3 is CASSSGAVQPQHF. Written as DNA, the CDR3 is TGTGCCAGCAGTTCCGGGGCGGTTCAGCCCCAGCATTTT.

V usage is TRBV4-3 and J usage is TRBJ1-1; D not certain. Trimming shortened V by 3 bases and J by 0 bases, and 8 bases separated the two germline ends. The CDR3 covers 14 residues. Germline lookup yields CDR1 LGHNA and CDR2 YSLEER. The CDR3 spells CASSQSTLNTEAFF. In nucleotides, the CDR3 is TGCGCCAGCAGCCAGTCAACATTGAACACTGAAGCTTTCTTT.

The CDR3 spells CASSLRPRPRYF. The CDR3 bases are TGTGCCAGCAGTTTGAGACCGCGGCCTCGGTACTTC. The chain links TRBV7-2 to TRBJ2-7; D is ambiguous. The CDR3 totals 12 residues. V lost 6 bases, J lost 12 bases, and 18 bases lay in between. CDR1 and CDR2 from the germline V gene are SGHTA and FQGNSA. The complete variable domain, with remaining parts taken from reference TRBV7-2 and TRBJ2-7, reads GAGVSQSPSNKVTEKGKDVELRCDPISGHTALYWYRQSLGQGLEFLIYFQGNSAPDKSGLPSDRFSAERTGGSVSTLTIQRTQQEDSAVYLCASSLRPRPRYFGPGTRLTVT.

This clonotype showed up just a few times. A junction end diverges from the germline sequence, so it may reflect a read error. This chain uses TRBV28 with TRBJ1-2, with a weak D call TRBD1 (6 bases). This CDR3 contains 13 residues. The V gene's germline CDR1 is MDHEN and CDR2 SYDVKM. The CDR3 DNA follows: TGTGCCAGCACCCTATCCCGAGAGACAGGAACGATCTTC. This gives the protein CASTLSRETGTIF.

A few counts support this clonotype. V is TRBV6-5 and J is TRBJ1-1; TRBD1 matches at 10 bases. The CDR3 covers 15 residues. V lost 2 bases and J lost 6; bases outside the gene matches: 6. The germline V gene encodes CDR1 MNHEY and CDR2 SVGAGI. The CDR3 is CASSYRDRGSAEAFF. CDR3 sequence (DNA): TGTGCCAGCAGTTACAGGGACAGGGGTAGCGCTGAAGCTTTCTTT.

Only a few counts were recorded for this clonotype. The V and J genes are TRBV4-3 and TRBJ1-5; D not certain. Per the germline V gene, CDR1 is LGHNA and CDR2 is YSLEER. This CDR3 has 14 amino acids. V gave up 1 base and J gave up 7 bases, with 11 bases separating them. CDR3: CASSQARSGQPQHF. The CDR3 DNA reads as TGCGCCAGCAGCCAAGCAAGATCCGGGCAGCCCCAGCATTTT.

This clonotype came up many times. The rearrangement links TRBV7-8 to TRBJ1-5; D gene unclear. This CDR3 has 14 residues. Deletions cut 5 bases from V and 7 bases from J, with 15 bases between. Looked up from germline, CDR1 is SGHVS and CDR2 is FQNEAQ. The chain's CDR3 is CASSASYEPQPQHF. CDR3 sequence (DNA): TGTGCCAGCAGCGCCTCGTACGAACCCCAGCCCCAGCATTTT.

This clonotype was seen many times. This rearrangement joins TRBV5-6 to TRBJ2-2, with 9 bases aligning to TRBD2. The CDR3 consists of 16 residues. The trim removed 4 bases at V and 0 bases at J, leaving 4 bases unmatched. CDR1 is SGHDT, CDR2 YYEEEE, per germline. The CDR3, as DNA: TGTGCCAGCAGCAGACCTAGCGGGGCGAACACCGGGGAGCTGTTTTTT. Its translation: CASSRPSGANTGELFF. The whole variable domain, remainder taken from reference TRBV5-6 and TRBJ2-2, is DAGVTQSPTHLIKTRGQQVTLRCSPKSGHDTVSWYQQALGQGPQFIFQYYEEEERQRGNFPDRFSGHQFPNYSSELNVNALLLGDSALYLCASSRPSGANTGELFFGEGSRLTVL.

This chain connects TRBV20-1 to TRBJ1-1; D not certain. CDR3 length: 16 residues. CDR1 and CDR2 (germline): DFQATT, SNEGSKA (reference sequence). V was trimmed by 0 bases and J by 3 bases, leaving 17 bases between them. The CDR3 loop reads CSARDDPREVYTEAFF. Here the CDR3 DNA reads TGCAGTGCTAGAGATGACCCCCGTGAAGTCTACACTGAAGCTTTCTTT.

The V and J genes are TRBV12-3 or TRBV12-4 and TRBJ2-7; 7 positions agree with TRBD1. This CDR3 is 13 amino acids long. Trimming at V came to 6 bases and at J to 3 bases, leaving 5 bases not matched to a gene. The CDR3 coding sequence is TGTGCCAGCAGACAGGGGAATTACTACGAGCAGTACTTC. Protein sequence: CASRQGNYYEQYF.